The text below deals with one TCR beta chain. Its matching antigen is unknown. This entry belongs to a study of shared clonotypes between healthy human individuals. Study background: Each donor contributed plates that comprised three CD4 naive, three CD4 memory, two CD8 naive and one CD8 memory.

Per the authors' pipeline: ImmunoSEQ output lacked quality scores and full-length reads, limiting matched filtering. Only in-frame clones appear in the TCRdb table, and some are missing; sequencing was by immunoSEQ multiplex PCR. V and J calls and clone size follow that table, whereas D and trimming were derived from the DNA. The sample has 2.3 million or so clones; 85% to 95% are singletons. Notes on the study in general: Larger estimated richness was generally seen in naive subsets than in memory subsets.

Subsets obtained from CD4+ cells comprised CD45RA+ naive and CD45RA-negative memory cells. The sequencing sample was made of naive CD4+ T cells from PBMCs. Subset of the sample: CD45RA+ positively selected. The sequence was collected from a young man in good health. Some clones in this sample may be carry-over from other donors' samples.

CDR3 sequence reads: CASSFRSGSYEQYF. In DNA, the CDR3 is TGTGCCAGCAGTTTCAGGTCAGGGTCCTACGAGCAGTACTTC. The chain recombines TRBV27 with TRBJ2-7; D possibly corresponds to TRBD1 (5 bases). The CDR3 is made up of 14 amino acids. Trimming removed 3 bases at V and 1 base at J, with 10 bases between. Germline values: CDR1 MNHEY, CDR2 SMNVEV (reference sequence).